Each of the 14 T cell receptor beta chains below was sequenced from the same sample in a study of blood T cells in healthy people across ages. Primed by a sample-barcoded 5' primer and a J-beta primer mix, a second PCR proceeded for about 6 to 11 cycles. In TCRdb, the 5' RACE reads were re-called with MiXCR into one record per CDR3 protein. This table has about 940,000 distinct CDR3 sequences, approximately 49% appearing once. The specimen sequenced was blood. The receptors were sampled from a man under 40 in good health.

The genes are TRBV28 and TRBJ2-3, with D possibly being TRBD1 (5 bases). Germline values: CDR1 MDHEN, CDR2 SYDVKM. The CDR3 runs to 14 residues. V was cut by 3 bases and J by 4 bases, with 11 bases left in between. CDR3 amino acids: CASSLTENADTQYF. The CDR3 DNA follows: TGTGCCAGCAGTTTGACAGAAAACGCAGATACGCAGTATTTT.

The chain joins TRBV2 to TRBJ2-4; 10 bases are shared with TRBD1. The V and J ends lost 5 bases and 3 bases, in that order; junction bases with no gene match: 4. This CDR3 has 15 amino acids. Per the germline V gene, CDR1 is SNHLY and CDR2 is FYNNEI. The CDR3 spells CASSTRTGGKNIQYF. The CDR3 DNA follows: TGTGCCAGCAGTACCCGGACAGGGGGCAAAAACATTCAGTACTTC.

The chain carries TRBV6-2 or TRBV6-3 and TRBJ2-5; D gene ambiguous. Germline CDR1 MNHEY, CDR2 SVGEGT. The CDR3 has 12 residues. Between the trimmed V and J ends, which lost 4 bases and 7 bases, there was a span of 10 bases. The chain's CDR3 is CASSSDSGTQYF. As DNA, the CDR3 is TGTGCCAGCAGTTCCGACTCTGGGACCCAGTACTTC.

This chain joins TRBV11-2 and TRBJ2-7; a weak D match, TRBD1 (6 bases). CDR3 length equals 16 residues. Germline assignment: CDR1 SGHAT and CDR2 FQNNGV. Trimming cost V 5 bases and J 2 bases, with 19 bases left between them. CDR3 amino acids: CASSLQTGSEPYEQYF. The CDR3 DNA is TGTGCCAGCAGCCTCCAGACAGGTTCAGAACCCTACGAGCAGTACTTC.

The J gene is TRBJ1-2, the V gene TRBV12-3 or TRBV12-4; 7 bases map to TRBD1. The ends lost 6 bases at V and 4 bases at J; junction bases unmatched: 5. This CDR3 is 13 amino acids long. Here the CDR3 reads CASSRTGVYGYTF. CDR3 nucleotide sequence: TGTGCCAGCAGCCGAACAGGGGTCTATGGCTACACCTTC.

The sample holds a few counts of this clonotype. The chain is built from TRBV2 and TRBJ2-1, with D tentatively TRBD2 (6 bases). The germline V gene has CDR1 SNHLY and CDR2 FYNNEI. The CDR3 contains 14 residues. V was clipped by 10 bases and J by 0 bases, with 13 bases between them. CDR3 sequence: CAIPGLNSYNEQFF. The CDR3 coding sequence is TGTGCCATCCCGGGACTCAACTCCTACAATGAGCAGTTCTTC.

The chain carries TRBV7-9 and TRBJ2-7, with a weak D call TRBD1 (5 bases). CDR1 SEHNR and CDR2 FQNEAQ come from the germline V gene (reference sequence). The CDR3 totals 14 residues. The V gene lost 4 bases and the J gene lost 0 bases, with 10 bases spanning the gap. CDR3 sequence (DNA): TGTGCCAGCAGCTCATCGACAGTCTCCTACGAGCAGTACTTC. Amino acid sequence: CASSSSTVSYEQYF. Variable domain in full (rest from reference TRBV7-9 and TRBJ2-7): DTGVSQNPRHKITKRGQNVTFRCDPISEHNRLYWYRQTLGQGPEFLTYFQNEAQLEKSRLLSDRFSAERPKGSFSTLEIQRTEQGDSAMYLCASSSSTVSYEQYFGPGTRLTVT.

The rearrangement joins TRBV20-1 to TRBJ2-3, with 12 bases fitting TRBD2. CDR3 length: 16 amino acids. Losses at the gene ends were 3 bases for V and 2 bases for J; bases not matched to a gene: 6. The germline V gene encodes CDR1 DFQATT and CDR2 SNEGSKA (reference sequence). CDR3 residues: CSASPPSGGATDTQYF. The CDR3 DNA follows: TGCAGTGCTAGCCCCCCTAGCGGGGGGGCCACAGATACGCAGTATTTT.

The V gene is TRBV21-1, the J gene TRBJ1-2. TRBV21-1 is assigned pseudogene status. This CDR3 is built from 12 residues. DNA of the CDR3: TGTGCCAGCACGGAGCGGTTTGGCGGCTACACCTTC. Amino acids: CASTERFGGYTF.

J is TRBJ2-1 and V is TRBV2, with TRBD2 as a possible D gene (5 bases). Germline values: CDR1 SNHLY, CDR2 FYNNEI. V lost 6 bases to trimming and J lost 4 bases, with 19 bases between them. The CDR3 loop spans 16 amino acids. This chain's CDR3 is CASRAHGEPVYNEQFF. CDR3 in DNA: TGTGCCAGCAGAGCCCACGGGGAACCTGTGTACAATGAGCAGTTCTTC. The variable domain in full, completed from reference TRBV2 and TRBJ2-1, reads EPEVTQTPSHQVTQMGQEVILRCVPISNHLYFYWYRQILGQKVEFLVSFYNNEISEKSEIFDDQFSVERPDGSNFTLKIRSTKLEDSAMYFCASRAHGEPVYNEQFFGPGTRLTVL.

The chain is built from TRBV6-2 or TRBV6-3 and TRBJ2-4, with 7 bases aligning to TRBD1. CDR1 is MNHEY and CDR2 is SVGEGT in the germline V gene. The CDR3 is 15 residues long. The V segment lost 0 bases and the J segment 13 bases; nucleotides outside the gene matches: 12. CDR3 loop: CASSYSNRGRLEQYF. CDR3 coding DNA: TGTGCCAGCAGTTACTCGAATAGGGGGCGCTTGGAGCAGTACTTC.

The chain couples TRBV20-1 to TRBJ2-5; TRBD1 agrees at 9 bases. The junction had 8 bases not matched to a gene; V was cut back by 5 bases and J by 4 bases. Germline values: CDR1 DFQATT, CDR2 SNEGSKA (reference sequence). The CDR3 is 14 amino acids. CDR3 loop: CSAATGGNTETQYF. The DNA of the CDR3 is TGCAGTGCTGCTACAGGGGGCAACACAGAGACCCAGTACTTC.

This clonotype showed up just a few times. This chain uses TRBV2 with TRBJ2-7; D might be TRBD1 or TRBD2, each matching 5 bases. Germline V lookup: CDR1 SNHLY, CDR2 FYNNEI. The CDR3 contains 14 residues. Trimming pared 0 bases from V and 6 bases from J, leaving 12 bases between. This CDR3 reads CASSEAGPLGEQYF. CDR3 coding DNA: TGTGCCAGCAGTGAAGCGGGACCGCTTGGCGAGCAGTACTTC.

This sequence joins TRBV24-1 and TRBJ2-1; D gene unclear. The CDR3 loop spans 12 amino acids. CDR1 is KGHDR, CDR2 SFDVKD, per germline. V was pared by 7 bases and J by 8 bases, with 11 bases between. This CDR3 reads CATRDGWDEQFF. CDR3 nucleotide sequence: TGTGCCACCAGGGACGGGTGGGATGAGCAGTTCTTC.